Below, 27 T cell receptor beta chains from the same sample are listed, as sequenced in a study of blood T cell repertoires in COVID-19. Sequencing was performed with immunoSEQ multiplex PCR; in TCRdb, only in-frame clones are kept and a portion is missing. The data hold around 120,000 clones, with approximately 87% observed a single time. Sequencing was performed on peripheral blood. All receptors come from a woman aged 65 to 85 with acute or convalescent COVID-19.

A few counts support this clone. This chain joins TRBV13 and TRBJ2-7; possible D gene TRBD1, 6 bases. The V end was cut by 6 bases, the J end by 7 bases, with 13 bases between. The CDR3 contains 12 residues. The germline CDR1 and CDR2 sequences are PRHDT and FYEKMQ (reference sequence). CDR3 coding DNA: TGTGCCAGCAGTAACAGGGTGCGGGAGCAGTACTTC. Protein: CASSNRVREQYF.

CDR3 loop: CSASRESPDYGYTF. DNA for the CDR3: TGCAGTGCTAGTAGGGAGTCCCCGGACTATGGCTACACCTTC. The rearrangement uses TRBV20-1 and TRBJ1-2; D not resolved. The germline gives CDR1 DFQATT, CDR2 SNEGSKA (reference sequence). Trimming cost V 3 bases and J 3 bases, with 14 bases left between them. The CDR3 loop spans 14 amino acids.

The CDR3: CATSETRTEAEETQYF. The CDR3 coding sequence is TGTGCCACCAGTGAAACCCGGACAGAAGCTGAAGAGACCCAGTACTTC. V is TRBV24-1 and J is TRBJ2-5, with D possibly TRBD1 on 6 matching bases. Germline values: CDR1 KGHDR, CDR2 SFDVKD. The CDR3 is 16 residues long. The ends were cut back, 4 bases at V and 3 bases at J, with 17 bases in the middle.

This chain joins TRBV5-1 and TRBJ2-1; a possible D gene is TRBD1 (5 bases). Deletions cut 0 bases from V and 2 bases from J, with 12 bases between. Germline V lookup: CDR1 SGHRS, CDR2 YFSETQ. The CDR3 loop spans 16 amino acids. This CDR3 is CASSLASGNPYNEQFF. The CDR3 region has the DNA TGCGCCAGCAGCTTGGCGTCAGGGAACCCCTACAATGAGCAGTTCTTC.

V usage is TRBV10-3 and J usage is TRBJ1-4; D perhaps matches TRBD1 (6 bases). The CDR3 consists of 16 residues. The V end was cut by 0 bases, the J end by 6 bases, with 14 bases between. CDR1 ENHRY and CDR2 SYGVKD come from the germline V gene. CDR3: CAISESAGGQDEKLFF. CDR3 DNA: TGTGCCATCAGTGAGTCGGCGGGGGGGCAGGATGAAAAACTGTTTTTT.

The gene calls are TRBV5-1 and TRBJ2-5, with D perhaps TRBD2 (6 bases). Germline V gives CDR1 SGHRS, CDR2 YFSETQ. V lost 0 bases and J lost 0, with 12 bases in between. The CDR3 has 16 amino acids. In nucleotides, the CDR3 is TGCGCCAGCAGCTTGGCTGGATGGGGGGACCAAGAGACCCAGTACTTC. Amino acids: CASSLAGWGDQETQYF.

The genes are TRBV24-1 and TRBJ1-2, with TRBD1 matching over 10 bases. Germline V gene data show CDR1 as KGHDR and CDR2 as SFDVKD. Trimming cost V 3 bases and J 10 bases; bases outside gene matches: 10. The CDR3 consists of 15 residues. CDR3 bases: TGTGCCACCAGTGATGCCGGGACAGGGGACCTGGACTACACCTTC. Amino acids: CATSDAGTGDLDYTF.

The chain combines TRBV4-1 with TRBJ1-1; perhaps TRBD1 as D (5 bases). The CDR3 runs to 15 residues. The germline V and J ends were trimmed by 1 base and 3 bases, with 12 bases remaining between them. Germline V gene sequence: CDR1 MGHRA, CDR2 YSYEKL. This CDR3 is CASSQGIGRDTEAFF. In DNA, the CDR3 is TGCGCCAGCAGCCAAGGAATTGGCAGGGACACTGAAGCTTTCTTT.

The rearrangement links TRBV5-8 to TRBJ1-5; no firm D call. This CDR3 contains 17 residues. V was pared by 3 bases and J by 0 bases, with 16 bases between. The germline CDR1 and CDR2 sequences are SGHTS and YDEGEE. CDR3 sequence reads: CASSSVVLRSSNQPQHF. The DNA for the CDR3 is TGTGCCAGCAGCTCTGTCGTATTAAGGAGTAGCAATCAGCCCCAGCATTTT.

This clone appeared a single time. The J gene is TRBJ2-1, the V gene TRBV6-5, with a tentative D call TRBD2 (5 bases). CDR1 and CDR2 (germline): MNHEY, SVGAGI. This CDR3 region has 14 residues. V lost 1 base and J lost 6, with 10 bases in between. CDR3 nucleotides: TGTGCCAGCAGTTACTACTCGGAGGTCAATGAGCAGTTCTTC. It encodes CASSYYSEVNEQFF.

The V and J genes are TRBV5-1 and TRBJ1-6; 9 nucleotides agree with TRBD1. The germline gives CDR1 SGHRS, CDR2 YFSETQ. The length of the CDR3 is 17 residues. J was trimmed by 3 bases and V by 0 bases; bases with no gene match: 4. CDR3 sequence reads: CASSLGGTGLYNSPLHF. CDR3 DNA: TGCGCCAGCAGCTTGGGGGGGACAGGGCTCTATAATTCACCCCTCCACTTT.

This chain uses TRBV10-3 with TRBJ2-7; 8 bases fit TRBD1. Germline V gene lookup returns CDR1 ENHRY and CDR2 SYGVKD. V shed 10 bases and J 2 bases; nucleotides not matched to a gene: 10. There are 14 residues in the CDR3. The CDR3 coding sequence is TGTGCCACAAAAGATGGGACAGGAGCCTACGAGCAGTACTTC. Amino acids: CATKDGTGAYEQYF.

This clone was detected only once. This chain uses TRBV30 with TRBJ2-1, with TRBD2 matching 7 bases. The V and J ends lost 3 bases and 14 bases, in that order; junction bases with no gene match: 22. This CDR3 region has 16 residues. Germline V CDR1 and CDR2: GTSNPN, SVGIG (reference sequence). CDR3 sequence: CAWSISRGLAVRRKFF. DNA for the CDR3: TGTGCCTGGAGCATCTCACGGGGCCTAGCGGTCCGCCGGAAGTTCTTC.

The chain uses TRBV9 and TRBJ2-7; 8 bases are a match to TRBD1. The V segment lost 0 bases and the J segment 6 bases; nucleotides outside the gene matches: 5. This CDR3 is 14 amino acids long. Germline loops: CDR1 SGDLS, CDR2 YYNGEE. As DNA, the CDR3 is TGTGCCAGCAGCGTAGGGCAGGGGGCGGGCGAGCAGTACTTC. Its translation is CASSVGQGAGEQYF.

The chain recombines TRBV19 with TRBJ2-1; 12 bases map to TRBD1. Germline loops: CDR1 LNHDA, CDR2 SQIVND (reference sequence). This CDR3 spans 14 amino acids. V lost 5 bases, J lost 9 bases, and 5 bases stayed unmatched. The CDR3 spells CASSGTGGAGEQFF. DNA of the CDR3: TGTGCCAGTAGTGGGACAGGGGGCGCGGGTGAGCAGTTCTTC.

This clone was detected a few times. The rearrangement uses TRBV27 and TRBJ2-6; weak D call: TRBD2 (5 bases). The CDR3 has 18 amino acids. The ends were cut back, 0 bases at V and 0 bases at J, with 12 bases in the middle. Germline V gives CDR1 MNHEY, CDR2 SMNVEV (reference sequence). The CDR3 here is CASSLSLDSYSGANVLTF. DNA of the CDR3: TGTGCCAGCAGTTTATCCCTGGACTCCTACTCTGGGGCCAACGTCCTGACTTTC.

This sequence joins TRBV19 and TRBJ1-4; possibly TRBD1 for D (5 bases). The V end was cut by 1 base, the J end by 5 bases, with 11 bases between. Germline V gene sequence: CDR1 LNHDA, CDR2 SQIVND (reference sequence). CDR3 size: 15 residues. Here the CDR3 reads CASSIAGWGNEKLFF. DNA of the CDR3: TGTGCCAGTAGTATAGCCGGGTGGGGCAATGAAAAACTGTTTTTT.

This clone showed up just a few times. The chain combines TRBV10-3 with TRBJ2-7; perhaps TRBD1 as D (5 bases). Trimming pared 3 bases from V and 3 bases from J, leaving 9 bases between. Germline values: CDR1 ENHRY, CDR2 SYGVKD. This CDR3 is 13 amino acids long. CDR3 loop: CAISELGVYEQYF. For the CDR3, the DNA is TGTGCCATCAGTGAATTAGGGGTCTACGAGCAGTACTTC.

The V call is TRBV19, the J call TRBJ1-6; the match to TRBD1 covers 7 bases. Trimming cost V 8 bases and J 6 bases; bases outside gene matches: 7. Germline CDR1 reads LNHDA; CDR2 reads SQIVND (reference sequence). This CDR3 comprises 14 residues. Here the CDR3 reads CASSLWDSNSPLHF. The CDR3 nucleotides read TGTGCCAGTTCCTTGTGGGACAGTAATTCACCCCTCCACTTT.

The chain carries TRBV6-5 and TRBJ1-5; D is unresolved. This CDR3 has 13 amino acids. Germline-derived CDR1 and CDR2 are MNHEY and SVGAGI. V lost 2 bases, J lost 5 bases, and 7 bases lay in between. The CDR3 spells CASSYQIYQPQHF. The CDR3 DNA follows: TGTGCCAGCAGTTACCAGATATATCAGCCCCAGCATTTT.

There are a few counts of this clone. V and J are TRBV2 and TRBJ2-2; TRBD2 matches at 9 bases. Unmatched junction bases numbered 10, after V lost 10 bases and J lost 7 bases. CDR1 is SNHLY, CDR2 FYNNEI, per germline. CDR3 length: 14 residues. CDR3 in amino acids: CATRGGDHGGELFF. The CDR3 DNA follows: TGTGCCACTCGCGGGGGGGATCATGGCGGGGAGCTGTTTTTT.

The chain carries TRBV19 and TRBJ1-2, with 12 nucleotides matching TRBD1. The trim removed 5 bases at V and 3 bases at J, leaving 7 bases unmatched. There are 16 residues in the CDR3. Germline CDR1 is LNHDA and CDR2 is SQIVND (reference sequence). The CDR3 bases are TGTGCCAGTAGTGGGGGGACAGGGGGCGCTTACTATGGCTACACCTTC. This gives the protein CASSGGTGGAYYGYTF.

The V and J genes are TRBV9 and TRBJ2-3, with no clear D. Deletions cut 4 bases from V and 3 bases from J, with 15 bases between. Germline V gene data show CDR1 as SGDLS and CDR2 as YYNGEE. The CDR3 extends over 15 amino acids. For the CDR3, the DNA is TGTGCCAGCAGCCCACTACTGAGCGTGACAGATACGCAGTATTTT. Protein sequence: CASSPLLSVTDTQYF. The full variable domain, rest sourced from reference TRBV9 and TRBJ2-3, is DSGVTQTPKHLITATGQRVTLRCSPRSGDLSVYWYQQSLDQGLQFLIQYYNGEERAKGNILERFSAQQFPDLHSELNLSSLELGDSALYFCASSPLLSVTDTQYFGPGTRLTVL.

The chain has TRBV19 and TRBJ1-4; a weak D match, TRBD1 (6 bases). This CDR3 is 15 amino acids long. Germline V CDR1 and CDR2: LNHDA, SQIVND (reference sequence). The germline V and J ends were trimmed by 3 bases and 3 bases, with 11 bases remaining between them. CDR3 DNA sequence: TGTGCCAGTAGTATTGGACAGAATCCTAATGAAAAACTGTTTTTT. This gives the protein CASSIGQNPNEKLFF.

The gene calls are TRBV30 and TRBJ1-6; 8 bases are a match to TRBD1. There are 16 residues in the CDR3. Germline loops: CDR1 GTSNPN, CDR2 SVGIG (reference sequence). Losses at the gene ends were 0 bases for V and 6 bases for J; bases not matched to a gene: 7. The chain's CDR3 is CAWSVRGHNGNSPLHF. The CDR3 DNA sequence: TGTGCCTGGAGTGTCAGGGGGCACAATGGTAATTCACCCCTCCACTTT. Together with reference TRBV30 and TRBJ1-6, the CDR3 gives the full variable domain: SQTIHQWPATLVQPVGSPLSLECTVEGTSNPNLYWYRQAAGRGLQLLFYSVGIGQISSEVPQNLSASRPQDRQFILSSKKLLLSDSGFYLCAWSVRGHNGNSPLHFGNGTRLTVT.

The J gene is TRBJ2-3, the V gene TRBV3-1 (or the pseudogene TRBV3-2); the D gene is possibly TRBD2 (8 bases). V lost 4 bases, J lost 4 bases, and 18 bases lay in between. The CDR3 totals 16 residues. Germline V gene data show CDR1 as LGHDT and CDR2 as YNNKEL (reference sequence). Written as DNA, the CDR3 is TGTGCCAGCAGCCCGAGGGGGCGGGGGGAAGCAGATACGCAGTATTTT. Amino acids: CASSPRGRGEADTQYF.

The chain employs TRBV11-2 and TRBJ1-1, with 8 bases aligning to TRBD1. The CDR3 sequence is 16 residues long. The ends lost 4 bases at V and 1 base at J; junction bases unmatched: 8. Germline V gene data show CDR1 as SGHAT and CDR2 as FQNNGV. The CDR3 here is CASSSNLGTGNTEAFF. The DNA for the CDR3 is TGTGCCAGCAGCTCCAACCTTGGGACAGGGAACACTGAAGCTTTCTTT.